The source of this TCR beta chain is a study of blood T cells in healthy people across ages (dated by TCRdb to the mid-2010s). Looking at the study overall: In model experiments, template switching captured about one uniquely barcoded TCR beta cDNA molecule for every two T cells. Two additional independent replicas of 1 million unique cDNA reads from the same blood draw were analyzed for two donors (one aged 18 to 30 and one aged 80 or older). Age-related changes in TCR beta repertoire diversity were measured in the study by deep sequencing normalized with unique cDNA molecular identifiers. The donors were divided into four age groups: young (average around 16 years), middle-aged (about 39), aged (62) and long-lived (more than 75).

This clonotype was seen a few times. Its antigen remains unidentified. Base qualities are not provided; no much larger clone lies one nucleotide away. Receptor amplification or capture employed 5' RACE. Sequencing was carried out with an Illumina HiSeq 2500. A second 7 to 11 cycle PCR used a sample-barcoded 5' primer and a J-beta primer mix. A unique molecular identifier was introduced onto each TCR beta cDNA molecule by a template-switch 5' adaptor carrying 12 random nucleotides. Each sample yielded at least 3 million CDR3-containing paired-end reads. First-strand cDNA was synthesized from all RNA with the Mint cDNA synthesis kit, primed by a TRBC-specific oligonucleotide. Following uracil-DNA glycosylase treatment, a first 18-cycle PCR with universal primers M1SS and BC2_uni_R was performed on all cDNA. The published analysis was carried out like this. For normalization, 1 million high-quality reads were randomly selected from each sample, with every read carrying a distinct molecular identifier. Reads sharing molecular identifiers were discarded rather than binned into consensus sequences. CDR3 identification, clonotype clustering and error correction used MiTCR with a Q25 quality threshold and the strictest error-elimination algorithm. A nonparametric unseen species model using Euler transformation provided a lower-bound estimate of total TCR beta diversity. TCRdb trimmed the raw reads at Q25, called clones with MiXCR and kept productive beta chains. Merged by CDR3 protein, the rows form single entries marked with the most common genes and DNA. The V and J calls were not made by the authors but by TCRdb's processing. Within this sample are 780,000 or so distinct CDR3 sequences, with more than 20% of them counted one time only. Of the sample, 3% to 4% falls within the top ten clones.

Donors were roughly 40 systemically healthy Caucasian individuals from Russia aged 6 to 90 years. Each donor gave roughly 9 milliliters of peripheral blood, drawn into EDTA-treated Vacutainer tubes. Ficoll-Paque density-gradient centrifugation was used to isolate PBMCs, with at least 6.5 million per sample. Total RNA, at least 6 micrograms per sample, was extracted from PBMCs with Trizol reagent. Naive CD45RAhigh/CD27high T cell percentages were measured by flow cytometry on a PBMC aliquot from every donor. The CDR3 covers 16 residues, taking in both the cysteine and the phenylalanine. The only DNA kept is the CDR3, 48 bases in frame from the first base. V was cut back by 3 bases and J by 0 bases, leaving a gap of 12 bases between them. Broad study findings and their caveats: Because donor CMV infection status was unknown, age-related changes in expanded clonotypes were potentially confounded. Total diversity estimates from one million sequenced T cells were considered lower bounds and underestimates. The percentage of naive T cells measured by flow cytometry correlated strongly with observed TCR beta diversity. The long-lived group showed more naive CD4+ T cells, fewer expanded clones and increased TCR diversity than the aged group, suggesting age selection. Observed TCR beta diversity per million T cells fell roughly linearly with age, and a significant reduction was already apparent by age around 40. Because profiling used bulk unsorted PBMCs, naive and antigen-experienced compartments could not be compared conclusively.

The sample was also reused in another study, on T cells of mothers and their children. As the second paper documents: Donors were nine systemically healthy Caucasian individuals: three mothers and their six children. cDNA synthesis consumed the entire amount of extracted RNA, loaded at 1.5 ug RNA in each 15 ul reaction. In the second PCR, sample barcodes and 2-4 random nucleotides were introduced via the M1S primer. Over 8 million TCR beta CDR3 reads came from each mother, compared with a few million reads from each child. Thymic selection shapes the output of TCR recombination in a similar way in related and unrelated pairs, and inherited differences have a minor effect. Related mother-child pairs always showed normalized repertoire overlap that was slightly higher than in unrelated mother-child pairs, though the difference was never significant. No persistent microchimeric T cell clones were found, with a detection sensitivity of approximately 110 clones per million clonotypes. In the study, deep NGS was used to compare the TCR beta repertoires of mothers and children, and features distinguishing related mother-child pairs from unrelated individuals were sought. On average, the children were about 10 +/- 4 years old, while the mothers were 40 +/- 4 years old. After adapter ligation with NEBNext reagents, the libraries were sequenced on Illumina HiSeq 2000 with 100+100 nt paired-end reads. To avoid cross-contamination, the mother libraries and the child libraries were prepared a month apart and sequenced in separate runs. Each donor had between roughly 500,000 and 2,100,000 distinct TCR beta clonotypes identified. Naive TCR beta clonotypes were estimated from low-frequency clonotypes matched to each donor's FACS-determined naive share, without sorting.

The specimen sequenced was blood. The chain couples TRBV12-3 or TRBV12-4 to TRBJ1-3; the D segment cannot be called with confidence. This TCR derives from a boy aged 5-17 years in good health. At the DNA level, the sequence is TGTGCCAGCAGTTTTAAAATCGGAAGCTCTGGAAACACCATATATTTT. Its protein is CASSFKIGSSGNTIYF.